This T cell receptor (beta chain) was identified in a study of blood T cell repertoires in COVID-19. Study context: Sources were T cells, B-cell-depleted T cells, or PBMCs; the material itself was cDNA or gDNA.

Here immunoSEQ multiplex PCR was the method, and the copy in TCRdb shows in-frame clones only, minus some. The sample contains 240,000 or so clones, roughly 87% of which appear only once. Germline trimming cut 4 bases from V and 4 bases from J; bases unmatched to any gene: 9. This CDR3 spans 16 amino acids. Germline loops: CDR1 SGHDT, CDR2 YYEEEE. Sequenced: peripheral blood. This clonotype was obtained from a man in his 60s who had recovered from COVID-19. This chain joins TRBV5-6 and TRBJ2-5; TRBD2 matches at 11 bases. CDR3 residues: CASSTPLAGGRETQYF. In DNA, the CDR3 is TGTGCCAGCAGCACCCCGCTAGCGGGGGGTCGAGAGACCCAGTACTTC.